This T cell receptor beta chain was identified in a study of T cell responses to AZD1222 COVID-19 vaccine. Study results and caveats: Baseline antibody screening turned up just a handful of seropositive AZD1222 recipients. Regions 160-218 and 743-854 dominated among vaccine-associated CD4 TCRs spanning spike.

Sequenced by immunoSEQ multiplex PCR; TCRdb stores in-frame clones only, minus some. The sample carries some 140,000 clones, 85% to 95% recorded once. To note about this clone: Its antigen is undetermined.

Germline trimming cut 5 bases from V and 2 bases from J; bases unmatched to any gene: 10. CDR3 length equals 17 residues. Germline assignment: CDR1 KGHSH and CDR2 LQKENI. The starting material was peripheral blood, obtained on day 0 of AZD1222 vaccination. The rearrangement uses TRBV18 and TRBJ2-7; TRBD2 matches 12 bases. The TCR sequence derives from an adult in good health. CDR3 DNA: TGTGCCAGCTCAAAGGGGACTAGCGGGTTCCCCGCCTACGAGCAGTACTTC. Translation gives CASSKGTSGFPAYEQYF.